This T cell receptor (beta chain) was documented in a study of Ad26.COV2.S vaccination and SARS-CoV-2 variants. Regarding the study as a whole: Substantial post-vaccination breadth of spike-specific CD8+ and CD4+ T cell responses was reported.

Remarks on this clone: Its specificity is unknown. The junction shows a germline mismatch at one end, possibly a read error.

In germline, CDR1 is SGHTA, CDR2 FQGNSA. This CDR3 has 15 amino acids. The protocol was immunoSEQ multiplex PCR, while the TCRdb copy is restricted to in-frame clones and leaves out a portion. This table has about 400,000 clones, about nine tenths appearing once. Treatment here: around 19 received Ad26.COV2.S at low or high dose, single or two shots; 5 received placebo; per-sample allocation not given. All samples were drawn on day 63, counting from the first vaccine or placebo injection. The TCR originated in a person between 18 and 60 years old who received the Ad26.COV2.S COVID-19 vaccine or a placebo. Sequenced material: peripheral blood, taken in a trial of Ad26.COV2.S vaccine versus placebo. The V call is TRBV7-2, the J call TRBJ2-7; 8 bases agree with TRBD2. The CDR3 DNA reads TGTGCCAACAGCTTAGTAGCGGGGAGCTCCTACGAGCAGTACTTC. This sequence encodes CANSLVAGSSYEQYF.